The clone carrying this T cell receptor beta chain has more than one count but fewer than ten. Its antigen is still unknown. The trim removed 4 bases at V and 7 bases at J, leaving 11 bases unmatched. Germline V gene lookup returns CDR1 GTSNPN and CDR2 SVGIG (reference sequence). CDR3 length: 14 residues. In TCRdb, the RT-PCR reads were re-called with MiXCR into one record per CDR3 protein. The data show roughly 190,000 distinct CDR3 sequences, about 15% seen once. This sample is part of a study of response to subunit inactivated influenza vaccine. Study-wide points: Authors proposed each seasonal influenza vaccination draws in few new T cells.

The chain joins TRBV30 to TRBJ2-7; 9 nucleotides agree with TRBD1. The starting material was CD8+ T cells sorted from PBMCs, obtained roughly 5 days after vaccination. This sequence was found in a man aged 50-60 years who received an inactivated influenza vaccine. Here the CDR3 reads CAWTTGTGYAEQYF. CDR3 in DNA: TGTGCCTGGACCACGGGGACAGGGTATGCGGAGCAGTACTTC. The whole variable domain, remainder taken from reference TRBV30 and TRBJ2-7, is SQTIHQWPATLVQPVGSPLSLECTVEGTSNPNLYWYRQAAGRGLQLLFYSVGIGQISSEVPQNLSASRPQDRQFILSSKKLLLSDSGFYLCAWTTGTGYAEQYFGPGTRLTVT.